Each of the 9 T cell receptor beta chains below was sequenced from the same sample in a study. The TRBV12-4/TRBJ1-2 clonotypes were amplified using barcode primers with ligated adaptors. TCRdb independently ran MiXCR on the multiplex PCR reads; one entry per CDR3 protein. The table lists a few hundred distinct CDR3 sequences, approximately 24% of them singletons. The sorted Tregs were CD4+CD25+CD127-/low cells. The sequencing sample was made of tumor-infiltrating Tregs sorted from the breast tumor. The receptors were sampled from a female donor with breast cancer.

This clonotype is labeled large (0.1 to 1%). Here the CDR3 DNA reads TGTGCTAGTGGTTCCGGACGGGGTCTCACCTTC. Translation gives CASGSGRGLTF. The gene calls are TRBV12-5 and TRBJ1-2; D is unresolved. The V end lost 4 bases, the J end lost 13 bases, and 13 bases lay between the germline ends. The CDR3 has 11 residues. The germline V gene has CDR1 LGHNT and CDR2 FRNRAP.

This clonotype was seen only a few times. The chain links TRBV12-3 or TRBV12-4 to TRBJ1-2; D remains ambiguous. V lost 6 bases and J 8 bases, leaving 10 bases between the germline ends. The CDR3 consists of 11 residues. The CDR3 DNA follows: TGTGCCAGCAGCACCTGGAGGGGCTACACCTTC. Translated: CASSTWRGYTF.

The sample holds many counts of this clonotype. This rearrangement joins TRBV12-3 or TRBV12-4 to TRBJ1-2, with D possibly matching TRBD1 (6 bases). CDR3 size: 13 residues. V was clipped by 6 bases and J by 5 bases, with 13 bases between them. This CDR3 is CASSRDRTYGYTF. The CDR3 nucleotides are TGTGCCAGCAGCCGTGACAGGACATATGGCTACACCTTC.

Only a few counts were recorded for this clonotype. J is TRBJ1-2 and V is TRBV12-3 or TRBV12-4, with D unclear. The ends were cut back, 0 bases at V and 9 bases at J, with 11 bases in the middle. The CDR3 runs 13 residues. CDR3 DNA: TGTGCCAGCAGTTTAGCATCGGGCCGCAGCTACACCTTC. Amino acid sequence: CASSLASGRSYTF.

In its sample, this clonotype is medium-sized. The V gene is TRBV12-3 or TRBV12-4, the J gene TRBJ1-2, with D hard to call. The CDR3 runs to 13 residues. Trimming shortened V by 10 bases and J by 4 bases, and 16 bases separated the two germline ends. CDR3 in amino acids: CATATEGGYGYTF. The CDR3 DNA sequence: TGTGCCACCGCAACAGAGGGTGGCTATGGCTACACCTTC.

The V and J genes are TRBV12-3 or TRBV12-4 and TRBJ1-2; TRBD1 is a possible D gene (6 bases). With 6 bases removed from V and 6 bases from J, the gap between germline ends came to 11 bases. The CDR3 runs 12 residues. The CDR3 loop is CASSRTADGYTF. CDR3 bases: TGTGCCAGCAGCCGGACAGCGGATGGCTACACCTTC.

Sample share makes this clonotype medium-sized (0.01 to 0.1%). The chain has TRBV12-3 or TRBV12-4 and TRBJ1-2, with 7 bases that match TRBD1. The trim removed 6 bases at V and 4 bases at J, leaving 8 bases unmatched. The CDR3 has 14 amino acids. The CDR3 nucleotides read TGTGCCAGCAGCCGGACAGGAGGCTCCTATGGCTACACCTTC. Translation gives CASSRTGGSYGYTF.

This clonotype is judged large. The rearrangement links TRBV12-3 or TRBV12-4 to TRBJ1-2; D call uncertain. This CDR3 contains 12 residues. Trimming took off 5 bases at V and 0 bases at J, with 4 bases between the two ends. The CDR3 loop is CASSTPNYGYTF. CDR3 coding DNA: TGTGCCAGCAGTACTCCTAACTATGGCTACACCTTC.

V usage is TRBV12-3 or TRBV12-4 and J usage is TRBJ1-2, with 8 bases fitting TRBD1. This CDR3 has 15 residues. Trimming at V came to 6 bases and at J to 12 bases, leaving 18 bases not matched to a gene. CDR3 nucleotides: TGTGCCAGCAGCCGACGCCGGACAGGGCCTAAGACGGACACCTTC. This gives the protein CASSRRRTGPKTDTF.